This TCR beta chain comes out of a study of cytomegalovirus exposure and HLA in healthy donors. Overall study findings and caveats: Earlier findings revealed that most TCR beta V segments proved productive either about 90% or about 30% of the time.

A note on this clone: Its matching antigen is unknown.

Vbeta (60) and Jbeta (13) primers were used in the PCR. Clones were read by immunoSEQ multiplex PCR, and TCRdb kept only the in-frame ones, dropping some. The data hold 150,000 to 200,000 clones, with 65% to 70% observed a single time. After removal of 3 bases from V and 1 base from J, the junction contained 4 bases not matched to a gene. The CDR3 extends over 16 amino acids. From germline, CDR1 is SGHRS and CDR2 YFSETQ. This chain joins TRBV5-1 and TRBJ1-3, with 10 nucleotides matching TRBD1. The source material was PBMCs. The source is a man younger than 40 in good health and CMV-seropositive. In DNA form, the CDR3 reads TGCGCCAGCAGCTCGACAGGGGGCCTTTCTGGAAACACCATATATTTT. Protein product: CASSSTGGLSGNTIYF.